This T cell receptor beta chain was observed in a study of T cells after posttransplantation cyclophosphamide. Clones were sequenced by immunoSEQ multiplex PCR, and TCRdb holds only the in-frame ones, with some missing. The table includes 20,000 to 25,000 clones, 80% to 90% detected once. Treatment was busulfan-fludarabine conditioning, a marrow graft, and cyclophosphamide on days +3 and +4. Note on this clone: Its antigen remains unidentified.

The germline V gene has CDR1 SNHLY and CDR2 FYNNEI. The CDR3 contains 13 residues. The V end was cut by 5 bases, the J end by 7 bases, with 12 bases between. Findings and caveats of the study: Skin or GI-infiltrating T cells shared few TRB sequences with blood.

The source is a female patient aged 25-39 years who received an allogeneic stem cell transplant from an unrelated donor, was CMV-positive, and had no GVHD. Some T cells may have originated in the graft donor. The sample here was PBMCs, taken after allogeneic stem cell transplant with posttransplant cyclophosphamide. The chain employs TRBV2 and TRBJ2-1; D gene uncertain. CDR3 sequence: CASSPFTMNEQFF. The CDR3 DNA is TGTGCCAGCAGTCCTTTTACAATGAATGAGCAGTTCTTC. Full variable domain (outside the CDR3, taken from reference TRBV2 and TRBJ2-1): EPEVTQTPSHQVTQMGQEVILRCVPISNHLYFYWYRQILGQKVEFLVSFYNNEISEKSEIFDDQFSVERPDGSNFTLKIRSTKLEDSAMYFCASSPFTMNEQFFGPGTRLTVL.